Below, 21 T cell receptor beta chains from the same sample are listed, as sequenced in a study of blood T cells in healthy people across ages. Primed by a sample-barcoded 5' primer and a J-beta primer mix, a second PCR proceeded for roughly 7 to 11 cycles. TCRdb processed the 5' RACE reads anew with MiXCR; each CDR3 protein has one entry. This table has 710,000 or so distinct CDR3 sequences, around a fifth appearing once. Sequencing was carried out using blood. The receptors derive from a man between 65 and 85 years old in good health.

This clonotype was found a few times. V gene TRBV20-1 combines with J gene TRBJ1-1; the match to TRBD1 covers 8 bases. Trimming at V came to 8 bases and at J to 2 bases, leaving 7 bases not matched to a gene. CDR3 length equals 13 residues. Germline CDR1 is DFQATT and CDR2 is SNEGSKA (reference sequence). The CDR3 DNA is TGCAGTCTGTTCGGACAGGGCAACACTGAAGCTTTCTTT. Amino acids: CSLFGQGNTEAFF.

This chain links TRBV5-1 with TRBJ2-2, with TRBD1 identical over 7 bases. The J segment lost 6 bases and the V segment lost 4 bases, leaving 9 bases of the junction unmatched. The CDR3 consists of 15 residues. Per the germline V gene, CDR1 is SGHRS and CDR2 is YFSETQ. The CDR3 sequence: CASSPVTGVAGELFF. In nucleotides, the CDR3 is TGCGCCAGCAGCCCCGTAACAGGGGTTGCCGGGGAGCTGTTTTTT.

This clonotype was seen only a few times. The chain carries TRBV5-1 and TRBJ2-3; 12 nucleotides match TRBD2. CDR1 SGHRS and CDR2 YFSETQ come from the germline V gene. J was trimmed by 2 bases and V by 4 bases; bases with no gene match: 5. The CDR3 spans 16 residues. The CDR3 sequence: CASSAGLAGYTDTQYF. CDR3 sequence (DNA): TGCGCCAGCAGCGCCGGACTAGCGGGATACACAGATACGCAGTATTTT.

This clonotype appeared a few times. The rearrangement links TRBV10-2 to TRBJ1-5, with a weak D call TRBD1 (6 bases). This CDR3 is built from 14 residues. The V and J ends lost 3 bases and 2 bases respectively, with 8 bases between them. The germline V gene has CDR1 WSHSY and CDR2 SAAADI. The CDR3: CASSDAGGNQPQHF. The CDR3 coding sequence is TGCGCCAGCAGTGATGCAGGGGGCAATCAGCCCCAGCATTTT.

This chain connects TRBV14 to TRBJ2-5; no definite D call. TRBJ2-1 explains the end of the DNA better; the J call may be wrong. The V gene's germline CDR1 is SGHDN and CDR2 FVKESK. CDR3 size: 15 residues. CDR3 in amino acids: CASSPDWRSYNEQFF. The CDR3, as DNA: TGTGCCAGCAGCCCCGACTGGCGGAGCTACAATGAGCAGTTCTTC.

This clonotype has a count of ten or more. V gene TRBV12-3 or TRBV12-4 combines with J gene TRBJ1-2; D is perhaps TRBD1 (6 bases). V was cut by 3 bases and J by 7 bases, with 9 bases left in between. This CDR3 contains 12 residues. The CDR3 DNA reads as TGTGCCAGCAGTTTGAGGGGGTTTGGCTACACCTTC. Its protein is CASSLRGFGYTF.

This clonotype was seen a handful of times. V is TRBV12-3 or TRBV12-4 and J is TRBJ2-3; 7 positions agree with TRBD2. The CDR3 has 17 amino acids. The V gene end was trimmed by 3 bases and the J gene end by 2 bases; junction bases not matched to a gene: 11. The chain's CDR3 is CASSFFGGGKNTDTQYF. CDR3 DNA: TGTGCCAGCAGTTTCTTTGGGGGGGGAAAAAACACAGATACGCAGTATTTT.

The sample holds a few counts of this clonotype. The V gene is TRBV20-1, the J gene TRBJ2-3, with D possibly being TRBD2 (6 bases). This CDR3 is 14 amino acids long. Per the germline V gene, CDR1 is DFQATT and CDR2 is SNEGSKA (reference sequence). The V and J ends lost 6 bases and 1 base respectively, with 14 bases between them. The CDR3 DNA reads TGCAGTGCGGGGCCGGGACTCGGCACAGATACGCAGTATTTT. Amino acids: CSAGPGLGTDTQYF.

This clonotype was detected a few times. This sequence joins TRBV25-1 and TRBJ2-1; tentative D call: TRBD1 (5 bases). The CDR3 loop spans 12 amino acids. The germline CDR1 and CDR2 sequences are MGHDK and SYGVNS. With 2 bases removed from V and 8 bases from J, the gap between germline ends came to 7 bases. The CDR3 here is CASSEVGHEQFF. The CDR3 bases are TGTGCCAGCAGTGAAGTGGGGCATGAGCAGTTCTTC.

The genes are TRBV10-2 and TRBJ2-3; 10 nucleotides match TRBD2. The germline V gene has CDR1 WSHSY and CDR2 SAAADI. The length of the CDR3 is 16 residues. The trim removed 3 bases at V and 5 bases at J, leaving 8 bases unmatched. The CDR3 DNA reads TGCGCCAGCAGTGAAAGAGCGGGGGGGCCAGGAGATACGCAGTATTTT. Translation gives CASSERAGGPGDTQYF.

The chain has TRBV12-3 or TRBV12-4 and TRBJ1-1, with 9 bases aligning to TRBD1. This CDR3 contains 15 residues. The V segment lost 4 bases and the J segment 3 bases; nucleotides outside the gene matches: 6. Written as DNA, the CDR3 is TGTGCCAGCAGTTCCCGGGACAGGGCCTACACTGAAGCTTTCTTT. Protein product: CASSSRDRAYTEAFF.

The genes are TRBV27 and TRBJ1-6; no clear D gene. Germline assignment: CDR1 MNHEY and CDR2 SMNVEV (reference sequence). CDR3 size: 14 residues. The V end was cut by 7 bases, the J end by 7 bases, with 14 bases between. CDR3 coding DNA: TGTGCCAGCAATCTCGGATTAAGGAATTCACCCCTCCACTTT. Translation gives CASNLGLRNSPLHF.

The CDR3 region has the DNA TGTGCCAGCAGTTCCCGACACCGAAGGGACACTGAAGCTTTCTTT. Protein: CASSSRHRRDTEAFF. J is TRBJ1-1 and V is TRBV12-3 or TRBV12-4; D remains unclear. The CDR3 runs to 15 residues. V was cut by 4 bases and J by 3 bases, with 15 bases left in between.

J is TRBJ2-1 and V is TRBV11-2, with D tentatively TRBD2 (6 bases). Matching the DNA end better, TRBJ2-5 makes the J call doubtful. The CDR3 has 14 amino acids. Germline loops: CDR1 SGHAT, CDR2 FQNNGV. CDR3 sequence: CASSKILAVETQYF. CDR3 nucleotides: TGTGCCAGCAGCAAAATCTTAGCGGTAGAGACCCAGTACTTC.

This chain links TRBV19 with TRBJ2-1, with D perhaps matching TRBD1 (7 bases). The CDR3 runs to 13 residues. The germline V and J ends were trimmed by 10 bases and 4 bases, with 14 bases remaining between them. Germline V gene data show CDR1 as LNHDA and CDR2 as SQIVND (reference sequence). The CDR3 region has the DNA TGTGCCACCGCGGGACAGTTTTACAATGAGCAGTTCTTC. Translated, it gives CATAGQFYNEQFF. The full variable domain, rest sourced from reference TRBV19 and TRBJ2-1, is DGGITQSPKYLFRKEGQNVTLSCEQNLNHDAMYWYRQDPGQGLRLIYYSQIVNDFQKGDIAEGYSVSREKKESFPLTVTSAQKNPTAFYLCATAGQFYNEQFFGPGTRLTVL.

The chain couples TRBV5-1 to TRBJ1-2; D is perhaps TRBD1 (5 bases). Deletions cut 3 bases from V and 5 bases from J, with 8 bases between. CDR3 length equals 12 residues. Germline CDR1 SGHRS, CDR2 YFSETQ. CDR3: CASSSTEYGYTF. The CDR3 region has the DNA TGCGCCAGCAGCTCGACAGAGTATGGCTACACCTTC.

Of note for this clonotype: Mismatch with germline at one junction end may stem from a read error. The chain recombines TRBV24-1 with TRBJ2-1; D perhaps matches TRBD1 (6 bases). The germline gives CDR1 KGHDR, CDR2 SFDVKD. The CDR3 sequence is 16 residues long. CDR3 sequence reads: CATSERQVWGYSEQFF. CDR3 sequence (DNA): TGTGCCACCAGTGAAAGACAGGTTTGGGGTTACAGTGAGCAGTTCTTC.

This clonotype has just a few counts. This chain joins TRBV5-6 and TRBJ2-7; tentative D call: TRBD2 (6 bases). Per the germline V gene, CDR1 is SGHDT and CDR2 is YYEEEE. This CDR3 region has 13 residues. V lost 2 bases to trimming and J lost 5 bases, with 11 bases between them. The CDR3 bases are TGTGCCAGCAGCTTTGGAGGGGAACACGAGCAGTACGTC. Translation gives CASSFGGEHEQYV.

CDR3 loop: CASSLVRGRAGNEQFF. DNA for the CDR3: TGTGCCAGCAGTTTAGTCCGAGGGAGGGCCGGGAATGAGCAGTTCTTC. The genes are TRBV12-3 or TRBV12-4 and TRBJ2-1; 7 positions match TRBD2. The CDR3 runs to 16 residues. V lost 1 base, J lost 7 bases, and 10 bases stayed unmatched.

The sample holds a few counts of this clonotype. The V and J genes are TRBV28 and TRBJ1-4; 10 positions agree with TRBD1. Germline trimming cut 6 bases from V and 7 bases from J; bases unmatched to any gene: 8. CDR1 and CDR2 from the germline V gene are MDHEN and SYDVKM. There are 15 residues in the CDR3. The CDR3 is CASSFQTGGGEKLFF. The CDR3 DNA follows: TGTGCCAGCAGCTTTCAGACAGGGGGCGGTGAAAAACTGTTTTTT.

The chain has TRBV7-2 and TRBJ1-3; TRBD1 matches at 7 bases. With V trimmed by 2 bases and J by 3 bases, 4 bases remained unmatched. CDR3 size: 15 residues. Germline CDR1 and CDR2: SGHTA and FQGNSA. The CDR3 nucleotides read TGTGCCAGCAGCTTATCACAGGGGAATGGAAACACCATATATTTT. Protein product: CASSLSQGNGNTIYF.